This T cell receptor beta chain was sequenced for a study of blood T cell repertoires in COVID-19. On the study more broadly: Specimens from acute and convalescent COVID-19 originated in the United States, Italy and Spain.

J lost 4 bases, V lost 0 bases, and 2 bases had no gene match. Germline CDR1 is LGHNA and CDR2 is YSLEER. This CDR3 is built from 14 residues. Assay used: immunoSEQ multiplex PCR; TCRdb lists only in-frame clones, some missing. The table lists some 340,000 clones, 70% to 90% of them singletons. Individuals drawn from around 25 US areas were about 18 to 100 years old. Recovered status applied to Cohort 3 donors who had two consecutive negative PCRs. It also applied to those with clearance or with symptom resolution. This sequence joins TRBV4-3 and TRBJ1-1, with 7 bases matching TRBD1. Sequenced input: PBMCs or T cells enriched from blood (not recorded which). This sequence originates from a woman aged 30 to 39 who had recovered from COVID-19. CDR3 coding DNA: TGCGCCAGCAGCCAAGACAGGGGGGTCACTGAAGCTTTCTTT. It yields the protein CASSQDRGVTEAFF.